This T cell receptor (beta chain) was recorded in a study of blood T cell repertoires in COVID-19. Study background: From T cells, B-cell-depleted T cells, or PBMCs came the material, which was cDNA or gDNA.

Produced via immunoSEQ multiplex PCR; TCRdb's table is partial and in-frame only. The table includes over 120,000 clones, 70% to 90% detected once. This CDR3 has 12 amino acids. The germline V gene has CDR1 SGHTA and CDR2 FQGTGA. After removal of 3 bases from V and 8 bases from J, the junction contained 1 base not matched to a gene. Assignment of participants to cohorts was predicated upon participant-reported clinical history. Two negative PCRs, clearance, or symptom resolution characterized the recovered Cohort 3 donors. Input material: PBMCs or T cells enriched from blood (not recorded which). The chain carries TRBV7-3 and TRBJ2-1; 7 nucleotides line up with TRBD2. The receptor comes from a man aged 45-65 years who had recovered from COVID-19. DNA of the CDR3: TGTGCCAGCAGCTTGAGCGGGGATGAGCAGTTCTTC. Its protein product is CASSLSGDEQFF. The full variable domain, in which reference TRBV7-3 and TRBJ2-1 provide the parts outside the CDR3, is GAGVSQTPSNKVTEKGKYVELRCDPISGHTALYWYRQSLGQGPEFLIYFQGTGAADDSGLPNDRFFAVRPEGSVSTLKIQRTERGDSAVYLCASSLSGDEQFFGPGTRLTVL.